This T cell receptor beta chain was sequenced for a study of blood T cell repertoires in COVID-19. Study context: The United States, Italy and Spain supplied acute and convalescent COVID-19 samples. PBMCs, B-cell-depleted T cells, or T cells were the source of the cDNA or gDNA that made up the material.

Original methodology: Amplifying reference gene primers gave estimates of nucleated cell counts. Profiled with immunoSEQ multiplex PCR; TCRdb holds only in-frame clones, not every one. D and trimming were read from the DNA, whereas the V and J calls and clone size are those reported in that table. Of about 130,000 clones listed, over 80% are singletons. Germline V gene sequence: CDR1 MDHEN, CDR2 SYDVKM. CDR3 length: 13 amino acids. Trimming cost V 8 bases and J 3 bases, with 11 bases left between them. This chain joins TRBV28 and TRBJ1-5; D is unresolved. This TCR was sampled from a man aged 60 to 69 with acute or convalescent COVID-19. The sequenced material came from peripheral blood. The CDR3 reads CASGSGDNQPQHF. The CDR3 region has the DNA TGTGCCAGCGGGAGCGGGGACAATCAGCCCCAGCATTTT. Full variable domain (remainder filled in from reference TRBV28 and TRBJ1-5): DVKVTQSSRYLVKRTGEKVFLECVQDMDHENMFWYRQDPGLGLRLIYFSYDVKMKEKGDIPEGYSVSREKKERFSLILESASTNQTSMYLCASGSGDNQPQHFGDGTRLSIL.